A single sample gave rise to the 14 T cell receptor beta chains below, sequenced in a study of T cell responses to AZD1222 COVID-19 vaccine. TCRdb's copy holds only in-frame clones and misses some; the assay was immunoSEQ multiplex PCR. The data contain about 91,000 clones, 92% of them singletons. The starting material was peripheral blood, obtained 28 days after the second AZD1222 dose. Every receptor here comes from an adult who received the AZD1222 COVID-19 vaccine.

The chain uses TRBV4-1 and TRBJ2-7; D may be TRBD1 (6 bases). The germline V gene has CDR1 MGHRA and CDR2 YSYEKL. CDR3 length: 16 amino acids. With 3 bases removed from V and 4 bases from J, the gap between germline ends came to 19 bases. CDR3 nucleotide sequence: TGCGCCAGCAGCCACGGAACCGGACCAGGGGCTTACGAGCAGTACTTC. Its translation is CASSHGTGPGAYEQYF.

The rearrangement joins TRBV2 to TRBJ1-5, with 7 bases aligning to TRBD1. There are 13 residues in the CDR3. V shed 11 bases, J shed 7 bases, and the junction held 11 bases outside the gene matches. Per the germline V gene, CDR1 is SNHLY and CDR2 is FYNNEI. This chain's CDR3 is CASRGEPVQPQHF. DNA for the CDR3: TGTGCCTCCAGGGGGGAGCCAGTCCAGCCCCAGCATTTT.

The chain combines TRBV30 with TRBJ1-6, with D possibly TRBD1 on 5 matching bases. Looked up from germline, CDR1 is GTSNPN and CDR2 is SVGIG (reference sequence). Trimming left V 5 bases short and J 3 bases short, with 14 bases between. The CDR3 sequence is 15 residues long. CDR3 coding DNA: TGTGCCTGGGGGCTCGAGACAGTCTATAATTCACCCCTCCACTTT. Residues: CAWGLETVYNSPLHF.

This clone was seen a single time. This rearrangement joins TRBV28 to TRBJ1-5; D ambiguous. From germline, CDR1 is MDHEN and CDR2 SYDVKM. The length of the CDR3 is 12 residues. Between the trimmed V and J ends, which lost 2 bases and 5 bases, there was a span of 4 bases. The DNA of the CDR3 is TGTGCCAGCAGTTTAGAACATCAGCCCCAGCATTTT. This codes for CASSLEHQPQHF. Variable domain in full (rest from reference TRBV28 and TRBJ1-5): DVKVTQSSRYLVKRTGEKVFLECVQDMDHENMFWYRQDPGLGLRLIYFSYDVKMKEKGDIPEGYSVSREKKERFSLILESASTNQTSMYLCASSLEHQPQHFGDGTRLSIL.

The chain is built from TRBV7-3 and TRBJ1-2, with no clear D. Germline-derived CDR1 and CDR2 are SGHTA and FQGTGA. V lost 1 base and J 2 bases, leaving 8 bases between the germline ends. This CDR3 contains 14 residues. Written as DNA, the CDR3 is TGTGCCAGCAGCTTAAGCGCCGCAAACTATGGCTACACCTTC. Amino acid sequence: CASSLSAANYGYTF.

The chain combines TRBV5-5 with TRBJ2-5, with 8 bases aligning to TRBD2. The J segment lost 4 bases and the V segment lost 6 bases, leaving 20 bases of the junction unmatched. The germline gives CDR1 SGHKS, CDR2 YYEKEE (reference sequence). CDR3 size: 18 residues. Here the CDR3 reads CASITWLGIAGTRETQYF. CDR3 nucleotide sequence: TGTGCCAGCATCACCTGGTTGGGAATAGCGGGGACCCGAGAGACCCAGTACTTC.

The V call is TRBV11-3, the J call TRBJ1-1, with D maybe TRBD1 (5 bases). The CDR3 contains 14 residues. V lost 5 bases to trimming and J lost 0 bases, with 10 bases between them. Germline CDR1 SGHNT, CDR2 YENEEA. In nucleotides, the CDR3 is TGTGCCAGCAGCCCGACAGCCATGAACACTGAAGCTTTCTTT. It specifies CASSPTAMNTEAFF.

J is TRBJ1-1 and V is TRBV18; TRBD1 matches at 8 bases. V was pared by 1 base and J by 1 base, with 2 bases of the junction left unmatched. The CDR3 has 15 amino acids. CDR1 is KGHSH and CDR2 is LQKENI in the germline V gene. The CDR3 protein is CASSPRGTGNTEAFF. The CDR3 DNA reads as TGTGCCAGCTCACCACGAGGGACAGGGAACACTGAAGCTTTCTTT.

CDR3 in amino acids: CATRGQAVQPQHF. The DNA for the CDR3 is TGTGCCACCCGGGGACAAGCCGTTCAGCCCCAGCATTTT. The chain is built from TRBV19 and TRBJ1-5, with a weak D call TRBD1 (6 bases). CDR1 is LNHDA and CDR2 is SQIVND in the germline V gene (reference sequence). The CDR3 totals 13 residues. Trimming took off 10 bases at V and 6 bases at J, with 16 bases between the two ends.

As DNA, the CDR3 is TGCGCCAGCCGCTCCCGGGATACGCAGTATTTT. Amino acids: CASRSRDTQYF. The chain combines TRBV4-1 with TRBJ2-3; no clear D. V was cut by 8 bases and J by 6 bases, with 9 bases left in between. Germline V gene sequence: CDR1 MGHRA, CDR2 YSYEKL. The CDR3 totals 11 residues.

This sequence joins TRBV19 and TRBJ1-4; TRBD1 matches at 7 bases. Germline CDR1 is LNHDA and CDR2 is SQIVND (reference sequence). V shed 9 bases, J shed 8 bases, and the junction held 9 bases outside the gene matches. The CDR3 contains 13 residues. The CDR3 DNA reads TGTGCCAGCAGTGGGGACAGAGAGGAAAAACTGTTTTTT. It specifies CASSGDREEKLFF.

This clone was recorded once. CDR3 nucleotide sequence: TGTGCCAGCAGCTTACTGGGGCCCCAGCATTTT. This sequence encodes CASSLLGPQHF. The chain has TRBV5-8 and TRBJ1-5; D ambiguous. V was trimmed by 2 bases and J by 9 bases, leaving 6 bases between them. This CDR3 contains 11 residues. Germline CDR1 reads SGHTS; CDR2 reads YDEGEE. The entire variable domain, with the rest obtained from reference TRBV5-8 and TRBJ1-5, is as follows: EAGVTQSPTHLIKTRGQQATLRCSPISGHTSVYWYQQALGLGLQFLLWYDEGEERNRGNFPPRFSGRQFPNYSSELNVNALELEDSALYLCASSLLGPQHFGDGTRLSIL.

The chain carries TRBV10-3 and TRBJ1-1; no clear D gene. Trimming took off 0 bases at V and 1 base at J, with 6 bases between the two ends. CDR1 ENHRY and CDR2 SYGVKD come from the germline V gene. The CDR3 covers 14 residues. The CDR3 nucleotides are TGTGCCATCAGTGAGTCGATACAGAACACTGAAGCTTTCTTT. Translating gives CAISESIQNTEAFF.

The rearrangement joins TRBV5-1 to TRBJ1-6; 9 bases agree with TRBD1. Trimming removed 4 bases from V and 9 bases from J; junction bases left unmatched: 8. This CDR3 has 15 amino acids. In germline, CDR1 is SGHRS, CDR2 YFSETQ. The CDR3 region has the DNA TGCGCCAGCAGCGGGGGACAGGGTGGTAGTTCACCCCTCCACTTT. This codes for CASSGGQGGSSPLHF.